This T cell receptor beta chain was sequenced in a study of graft-versus-host responses after intestinal transplantation. Across the study: Recipients were all induced with anti-thymocyte globulin, then given tacrolimus and steroids for 3 to 4 years.

As for this clone: Antigen: not known.

The data were produced by immunoSEQ multiplex PCR, yet TCRdb's version contains in-frame clones alone and is incomplete. The data hold over 45,000 clones, with 85% to 95% observed a single time. Germline loops: CDR1 SGHRS, CDR2 YFSETQ. CDR3 length equals 16 residues. After removal of 3 bases from V and 0 bases from J, the junction contained 2 bases not matched to a gene. The sequences come from unstimulated CD4+ T cells sorted from spleen or lymph node cells, collected before transplant. The chain combines TRBV5-1 with TRBJ1-4; 10 bases map to TRBD1. The TCR was taken from a human donor who was the organ donor for an intestinal transplant. For the CDR3, the DNA is TGCGCCAGCAGCTGGGGGACAGGGGCAACTAATGAAAAACTGTTTTTT. It translates to CASSWGTGATNEKLFF.